These T cell receptor beta chains were read from a single sample in a study of CD8 T cells in ankylosing spondylitis. TCRdb re-called the 5' RACE reads through MiXCR, storing one row per CDR3 protein. Among some 150,000 distinct CDR3 sequences listed, around 43% were seen once. Sequences were obtained from synovial fluid, either unsorted or a sorted T cell fraction (not recorded which). All receptors derive from a male donor with ankylosing spondylitis. The conserved cysteine and the conserved F or W are not part of the CDR3 here. A D gene is named only where the DNA matches it firmly.

v_call d_call cdr3_aa
TRBV28 NA ASNLGWSTDTQY
TRBV18 NA ASSSRSLRETQY
TRBV29-1 NA SVELAVSYNEQF
TRBV27 NA ASLPSVWGTDTQY
TRBV12-3/TRBV12-4 NA ASSRGLRWGNTEAF
TRBV28 TRBD1 ASSLTPGQGADTQY
TRBV27 TRBD2 ASSLSAGGSYEQY
TRBV3-1 TRBD2 ASRAGLTYNEQF
TRBV24-1 NA ATSDSTWGSYNSPLH
TRBV12-3/TRBV12-4 NA ASNSRDMNTGELF
TRBV18 NA ASSPDSSYNEQF
TRBV11-2 NA ASSLATSKDEQF
TRBV12-3/TRBV12-4 TRBD1 ASSSRPGIQGVGEKLF
TRBV11-1 TRBD1 ASSLGGTGGPYNEQF
TRBV7-9 TRBD1 ASSLKTGDTGELF
TRBV7-6 NA ASSGSSGGYEQY
TRBV12-3/TRBV12-4 TRBD2 ASSFLAGGLDEQF
TRBV2 TRBD2 ASRGTSGGVQETQY
TRBV2 TRBD2 ASGALAGELTGELF
TRBV5-1 NA ASRFKPTLNTEAF
TRBV7-8 NA ASSFGAAPYNEQF
TRBV27 NA ASRPVSFYGYT
TRBV28 NA ASSATWGLNTEAF
TRBV27 NA ASSPLESGELF
TRBV20-1 TRBD2 SAGGLAGGDHNEQF
TRBV28 TRBD2 ASSLSLAEPAGQETQY
TRBV5-6 NA ASSKPPGWSTGELF
TRBV27 TRBD2 ASSLILGGGQNEQY
TRBV4-2 NA ASSQDPGSPANEQF
TRBV2 NA ASSETIPFGTQY
TRBV4-1 NA ASSVMAFYEQF
TRBV3-1 NA ASSQDSRFYNSPLH
TRBV6-5 TRBD1 ASSYGTGIEAF
TRBV28 NA ASSLLGRLNYEQY
TRBV5-1 TRBD1 ASSSTPDRGYEQY
TRBV19 NA ASSIIDRVPPQH
TRBV10-3 NA AISEQGPNTEAF
TRBV9 NA ASSANPAVESPTGYT
TRBV5-1 NA ASSFEGTDTQY
TRBV27 NA ASKQGGWGEQY
TRBV7-9 TRBD1 ASSARDRGYEQY
TRBV28 NA ASSLNRPSTDTQY
TRBV20-1 TRBD2 SLRTSVDYEQY
TRBV5-6 TRBD1 ASNLPSTGGFFTEAF
TRBV6-5 NA ASNLDTTGIPY
TRBV27 NA ASMGYGDRGKLF
TRBV4-3 NA ASSQGHSSTNEKLF
TRBV4-3 TRBD1 ASSQYRRQGVDEQY
TRBV10-2 NA ASSERGPQNEQF
TRBV7-3 TRBD1 ASTLGQEETDNEQF
TRBV5-4 TRBD1 ASSSGPRHRGLF
TRBV6-1 NA ASRKRLMNTEAF
TRBV9 NA ASSVGGRDNEQF
TRBV9 NA ASSVEAGTQVGQF
TRBV5-1 NA ASSLGPSYLNTEAF
TRBV6-2/TRBV6-3 NA ASSYVRSTGELF
TRBV20-1 TRBD1 SARPGQGYQPQH
TRBV28 TRBD2 ASSLTRGASGRSYNEQF